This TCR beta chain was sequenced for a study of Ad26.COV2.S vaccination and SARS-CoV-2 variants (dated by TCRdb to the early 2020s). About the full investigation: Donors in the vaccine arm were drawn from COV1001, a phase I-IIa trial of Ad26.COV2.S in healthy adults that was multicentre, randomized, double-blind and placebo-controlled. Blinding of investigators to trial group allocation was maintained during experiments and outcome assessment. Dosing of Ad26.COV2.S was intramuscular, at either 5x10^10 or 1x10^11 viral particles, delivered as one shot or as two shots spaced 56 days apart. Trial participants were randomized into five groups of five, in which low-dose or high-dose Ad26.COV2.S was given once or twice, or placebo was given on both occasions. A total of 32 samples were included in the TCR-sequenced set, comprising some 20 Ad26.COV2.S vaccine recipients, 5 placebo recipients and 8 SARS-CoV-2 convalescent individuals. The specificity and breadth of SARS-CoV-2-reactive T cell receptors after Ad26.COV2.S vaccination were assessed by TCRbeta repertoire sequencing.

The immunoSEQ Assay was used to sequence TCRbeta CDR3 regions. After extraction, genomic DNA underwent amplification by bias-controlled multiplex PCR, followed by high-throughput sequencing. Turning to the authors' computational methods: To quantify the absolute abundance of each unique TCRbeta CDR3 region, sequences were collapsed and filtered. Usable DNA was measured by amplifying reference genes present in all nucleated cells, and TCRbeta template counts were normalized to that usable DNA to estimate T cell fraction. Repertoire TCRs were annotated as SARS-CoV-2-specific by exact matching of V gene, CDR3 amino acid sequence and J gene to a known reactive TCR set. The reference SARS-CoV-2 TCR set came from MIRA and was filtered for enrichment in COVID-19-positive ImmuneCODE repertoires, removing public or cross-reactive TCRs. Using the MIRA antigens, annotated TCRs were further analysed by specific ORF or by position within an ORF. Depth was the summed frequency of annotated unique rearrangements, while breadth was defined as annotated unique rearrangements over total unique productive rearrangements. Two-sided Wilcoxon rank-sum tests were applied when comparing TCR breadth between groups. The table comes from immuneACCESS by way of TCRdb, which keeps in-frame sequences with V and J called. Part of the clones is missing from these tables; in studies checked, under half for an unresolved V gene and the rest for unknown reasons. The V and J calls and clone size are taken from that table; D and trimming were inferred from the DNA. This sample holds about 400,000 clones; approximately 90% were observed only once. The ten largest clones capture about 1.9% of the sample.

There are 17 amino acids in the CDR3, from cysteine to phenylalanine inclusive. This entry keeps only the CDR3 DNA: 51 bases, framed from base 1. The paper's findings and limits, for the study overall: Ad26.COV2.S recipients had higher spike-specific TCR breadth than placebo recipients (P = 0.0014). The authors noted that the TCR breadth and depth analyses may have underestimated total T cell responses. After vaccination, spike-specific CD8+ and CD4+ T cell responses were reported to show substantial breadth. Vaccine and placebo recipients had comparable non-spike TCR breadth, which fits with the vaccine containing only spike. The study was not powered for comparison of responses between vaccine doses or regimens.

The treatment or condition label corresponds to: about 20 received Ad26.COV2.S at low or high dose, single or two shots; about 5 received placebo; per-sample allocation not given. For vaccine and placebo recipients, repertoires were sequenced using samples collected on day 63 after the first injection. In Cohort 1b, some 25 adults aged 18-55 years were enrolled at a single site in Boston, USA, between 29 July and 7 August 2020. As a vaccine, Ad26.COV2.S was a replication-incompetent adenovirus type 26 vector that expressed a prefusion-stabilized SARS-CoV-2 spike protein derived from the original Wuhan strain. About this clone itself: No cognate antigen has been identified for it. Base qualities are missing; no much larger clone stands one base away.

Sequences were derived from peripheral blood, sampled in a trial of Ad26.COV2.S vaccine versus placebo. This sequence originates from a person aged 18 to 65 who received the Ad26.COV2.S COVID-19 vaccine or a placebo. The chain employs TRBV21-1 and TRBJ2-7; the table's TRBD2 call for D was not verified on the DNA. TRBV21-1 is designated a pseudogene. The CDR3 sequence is CASSESPAAFVTYEQYF. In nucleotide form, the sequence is TGTGCCAGCAGCGAAAGCCCGGCGGCGTTTGTAACCTACGAGCAGTACTTC.